This TCR beta chain was captured by sequencing in a study of CD8+ T cells in alopecia areata. The study's findings and limits: Normal scalp showed lower clonality than lesional scalp, especially alopecia totalis/universalis. Scalp samples also contribute reads from the resident alphabeta T cells found in normal skin.

This clone was counted only a few times. The antigen remains undetermined. Gene and germline names: mouse. The read finishes 4 residues shy of the CDR3 end, and the germline J gene is used to complete it. Extracted RNA was reverse transcribed, and the resulting cDNA served as sequencing template. Clones were read by immunoSEQ multiplex PCR, and TCRdb kept only the in-frame ones, dropping some. The specimen has about 110,000 clones, none found just once. This CDR3 region has 15 residues. The germline V gene encodes CDR1 FNHDT and CDR2 SITEND (reference sequence). After removal of 2 bases from V and 3 bases from J, the junction contained 2 bases not matched to a gene.

The J gene is TRBJ2-5, the V gene TRBV19, with 11 bases aligning to TRBD1. The clonotype was recovered from a C3H/HeJ mouse with alopecia areata. For the strain, the MHC haplotype given is H2-k. The material sequenced was lesional skin. The sequenced part of the CDR3 DNA is TGTGCCAGCAGTATTGGGGACAGGGGGCAAGAC. It specifies CASSIGDRGQD. The full CDR3 sequence reads CASSIGDRGQDTQYF.